The next 27 T cell receptor beta chains were all read from a single sample in a study of blood T cell repertoires in COVID-19. TCRdb's table, derived via immunoSEQ multiplex PCR, lists solely in-frame clones and lacks some. Of some 80,000 clones listed, about 88% are singletons. Sequencing input: peripheral blood. The source is a man aged 55 to 70 with COVID-19, enrolled during active disease.

V is TRBV18 and J is TRBJ2-3; 12 bases match TRBD2. The germline V gene encodes CDR1 KGHSH and CDR2 LQKENI. This CDR3 has 18 amino acids. V shed 2 bases and J 6 bases; nucleotides not matched to a gene: 12. The CDR3 sequence is CASSPGVQTSGSVDTQYF. CDR3 in DNA: TGTGCCAGCTCACCAGGAGTCCAGACTAGCGGGAGTGTGGATACGCAGTATTTT.

The rearrangement joins TRBV19 to TRBJ2-1; TRBD2 aligns across 15 bases. V trimming: 8 bases; J trimming: 7 bases; junction bases outside the gene matches: 3. This CDR3 is 14 amino acids long. CDR1 and CDR2 (germline): LNHDA, SQIVND (reference sequence). The CDR3 coding sequence is TGTGCCAGTTCCGGGACTAGCGGGAGGAATGAGCAGTTCTTC. Its protein product is CASSGTSGRNEQFF. The full variable domain, completed using reference TRBV19 and TRBJ2-1, is DGGITQSPKYLFRKEGQNVTLSCEQNLNHDAMYWYRQDPGQGLRLIYYSQIVNDFQKGDIAEGYSVSREKKESFPLTVTSAQKNPTAFYLCASSGTSGRNEQFFGPGTRLTVL.

The rearrangement links TRBV28 to TRBJ1-2, with 9 bases matching TRBD1. The V segment lost 4 bases and the J segment 4 bases; nucleotides outside the gene matches: 13. This CDR3 contains 17 residues. In germline, CDR1 is MDHEN, CDR2 SYDVKM. The CDR3 here is CASSSPGTGLVGYGYTF. The DNA of the CDR3 is TGTGCCAGCAGTTCCCCGGGGACAGGGTTGGTAGGCTATGGCTACACCTTC.

On this clone itself: Additional DNA sequences in this sample encode the identical CDR3. The rearrangement links TRBV10-3 to TRBJ2-1, with 12 positions matching TRBD2. CDR1 and CDR2 (germline): ENHRY, SYGVKD. Trimming removed 6 bases from V and 0 bases from J; junction bases left unmatched: 3. The CDR3 loop spans 16 amino acids. For the CDR3, the DNA is TGTGCCATCAGGGGGACTAGCGGGTCCTCCTACAATGAGCAGTTCTTC. This encodes CAIRGTSGSSYNEQFF.

The chain has TRBV6-1 and TRBJ2-7, with a weak D call TRBD2 (5 bases). The V gene's germline CDR1 is MNHNS and CDR2 SASEGT. CDR3 length equals 16 residues. Trimming removed 2 bases at V and 0 bases at J, with 14 bases between. CDR3 sequence (DNA): TGTGCCAGCAGTGAACAGGACGGGGTCCCCTCCTACGAGCAGTACTTC. It yields the protein CASSEQDGVPSYEQYF.

J is TRBJ2-7 and V is TRBV27; no reliable D call. Trimming cost V 5 bases and J 2 bases, with 13 bases left between them. The germline V gene has CDR1 MNHEY and CDR2 SMNVEV (reference sequence). There are 14 residues in the CDR3. CDR3 bases: TGTGCCAGCAGTCCTCTAACGGAGACCTACGAGCAGTACTTC. Protein: CASSPLTETYEQYF.

The chain is built from TRBV7-3 and TRBJ2-6; no clear D gene. The CDR3 covers 15 residues. Trimming removed 4 bases from V and 0 bases from J, with 7 bases in between. Germline V gene data show CDR1 as SGHTA and CDR2 as FQGTGA. CDR3 amino acids: CASSYGDSGANVLTF. The DNA for the CDR3 is TGTGCCAGCAGCTACGGAGACTCTGGGGCCAACGTCCTGACTTTC.

The CDR3 region is CASSSQQATNTEAFF. The DNA of the CDR3 is TGTGCCAGCAGTTCACAACAGGCTACGAACACTGAAGCTTTCTTT. This chain joins TRBV6-5 and TRBJ1-1; TRBD1 is a possible D gene (5 bases). The CDR3 consists of 15 residues. CDR1 and CDR2 from the germline V gene are MNHEY and SVGAGI. Trimming pared 4 bases from V and 1 base from J, leaving 13 bases between.

The J gene is TRBJ2-7, the V gene TRBV15; D is perhaps TRBD1 (6 bases). The V end was cut by 2 bases, the J end by 3 bases, with 14 bases between. Germline V gives CDR1 LNHNV, CDR2 YYDKDF (reference sequence). This CDR3 contains 15 residues. Here the CDR3 DNA reads TGTGCCACCAGCAGATCTGCGGACAGCGACTACGAGCAGTACTTC. It specifies CATSRSADSDYEQYF.

The chain combines TRBV7-9 with TRBJ2-2; 8 bases align to TRBD1. J lost 1 base, V lost 3 bases, and 1 base had no gene match. This CDR3 is built from 15 residues. In germline, CDR1 is SEHNR, CDR2 FQNEAQ (reference sequence). The CDR3 is CASSLGQVNTGELFF. The CDR3 nucleotides are TGTGCCAGCAGCTTGGGACAGGTGAACACCGGGGAGCTGTTTTTT.

This chain joins TRBV2 and TRBJ1-5, with D perhaps TRBD1 (6 bases). This CDR3 has 15 residues. Trimming pared 5 bases from V and 2 bases from J, leaving 13 bases between. CDR1 and CDR2 (germline): SNHLY, FYNNEI. As DNA, the CDR3 is TGTGCCAGCAGTCCTCAACAGGGCCGCAATCAGCCCCAGCATTTT. Amino acids: CASSPQQGRNQPQHF.

The chain employs TRBV30 and TRBJ2-4; the match to TRBD2 covers 10 bases. Germline trimming cut 0 bases from V and 7 bases from J; bases unmatched to any gene: 3. This CDR3 spans 14 amino acids. Germline lookup yields CDR1 GTSNPN and CDR2 SVGIG (reference sequence). The CDR3 DNA reads TGTGCCTGGAGTGTTGAGCGGGAGGGGAACATTCAGTACTTC. It codes for CAWSVEREGNIQYF.

V and J are TRBV5-6 and TRBJ1-6; 9 bases map to TRBD1. The ends lost 0 bases at V and 6 bases at J; junction bases unmatched: 7. Germline CDR1 SGHDT, CDR2 YYEEEE. The CDR3 totals 17 residues. Here the CDR3 DNA reads TGTGCCAGCAGCTTGGACAGGGGGCGTTTTCCTAATTCACCCCTCCACTTT. As protein: CASSLDRGRFPNSPLHF.

This chain uses TRBV18 with TRBJ2-7; perhaps TRBD1 as D (6 bases). In germline, CDR1 is KGHSH, CDR2 LQKENI. This CDR3 is 14 amino acids long. V was shortened by 5 bases and J by 2 bases, with 13 bases between the two germline ends. CDR3 bases: TGTGCCAGCTCAGAGTTTGAGGGGGCCTACGAGCAGTACTTC. This gives the protein CASSEFEGAYEQYF.

The V gene is TRBV28, the J gene TRBJ1-6; 7 nucleotides match TRBD1. Germline-derived CDR1 and CDR2 are MDHEN and SYDVKM. This CDR3 has 16 amino acids. J lost 8 bases, V lost 5 bases, and 12 bases had no gene match. The CDR3 loop reads CASSPHRGGSYSPLHF. CDR3 bases: TGTGCCAGCAGTCCTCACAGGGGTGGGAGTTATTCACCCCTCCACTTT.

CDR3 sequence (DNA): TGTGCCAGCAACCAGGGACTTAGTTCACCCCTCCACTTT. This encodes CASNQGLSSPLHF. V and J are TRBV6-5 and TRBJ1-6; a weak D match, TRBD1 (5 bases). The germline V gene encodes CDR1 MNHEY and CDR2 SVGAGI. Deletions cut 7 bases from V and 9 bases from J, with 13 bases between. The CDR3 length is 13 residues.

The chain combines TRBV11-3 with TRBJ1-5; 9 bases align to TRBD1. The CDR3 has 20 residues. CDR1 is SGHNT and CDR2 is YENEEA in the germline V gene. The junction had 15 bases not matched to a gene; V was cut back by 3 bases and J by 0 bases. The CDR3, as DNA: TGTGCCAGCAGCTTTGGTCGTAGCTACAGGGGGCCTCATAGCAATCAGCCCCAGCATTTT. It encodes CASSFGRSYRGPHSNQPQHF.

V gene TRBV15 combines with J gene TRBJ2-5; 13 bases match TRBD2. CDR1 is LNHNV and CDR2 is YYDKDF in the germline V gene (reference sequence). This CDR3 is 16 amino acids long. Germline trimming cut 8 bases from V and 5 bases from J; bases unmatched to any gene: 11. The CDR3 protein is CATQRGGLAGRETQYF. CDR3 bases: TGTGCCACCCAGCGGGGGGGACTAGCGGGGAGGGAGACCCAGTACTTC.

The CDR3 DNA sequence: TGTGCCACCAGTGACACCGGGACAGGGAACACTGAAGCTTTCTTT. It yields the protein CATSDTGTGNTEAFF. The genes are TRBV24-1 and TRBJ1-1, with TRBD1 matching over 8 bases. V dropped 4 bases and J dropped 1; count of bases not matched to a gene: 4. The V gene's germline CDR1 is KGHDR and CDR2 SFDVKD. The CDR3 has 15 amino acids.

The gene calls are TRBV28 and TRBJ1-1; D is possibly TRBD1 (5 bases). The ends were cut back, 4 bases at V and 1 base at J, with 19 bases in the middle. The CDR3 runs to 17 residues. Germline V gene lookup returns CDR1 MDHEN and CDR2 SYDVKM. The CDR3 sequence: CASSSRRPGGTNTEAFF. CDR3 DNA sequence: TGTGCCAGCAGTTCCCGAAGGCCCGGGGGAACGAACACTGAAGCTTTCTTT. The entire variable domain, with the rest obtained from reference TRBV28 and TRBJ1-1, is as follows: DVKVTQSSRYLVKRTGEKVFLECVQDMDHENMFWYRQDPGLGLRLIYFSYDVKMKEKGDIPEGYSVSREKKERFSLILESASTNQTSMYLCASSSRRPGGTNTEAFFGQGTRLTVV.

The CDR3 nucleotides read TGTGCCAGCTCACCGGGAACACCCGGGGGCTACGAGCAGTACTTC. It codes for CASSPGTPGGYEQYF. The chain links TRBV18 to TRBJ2-7; D perhaps matches TRBD2 (6 bases). With 3 bases removed from V and 3 bases from J, the gap between germline ends came to 15 bases. The germline V gene has CDR1 KGHSH and CDR2 LQKENI. This CDR3 is built from 15 residues.

The chain uses TRBV18 and TRBJ2-2; D unresolved. Germline V gene lookup returns CDR1 KGHSH and CDR2 LQKENI. Trimming shortened V by 1 base and J by 3 bases, and 3 bases separated the two germline ends. The CDR3 is 13 residues long. The CDR3 spells CASSPRDTGELFF. Written as DNA, the CDR3 is TGTGCCAGCTCACCACGAGACACCGGGGAGCTGTTTTTT.

This clone has only one observation. The sample carries other DNA sequences with the same CDR3. The V and J genes are TRBV6-6 and TRBJ1-1; maybe TRBD1 (5 bases). Germline V gene lookup returns CDR1 MNHNY and CDR2 SVGAGI (reference sequence). V lost 6 bases and J 9 bases, leaving 14 bases between the germline ends. There are 12 residues in the CDR3. CDR3 coding DNA: TGTGCCAGCAGGCCCGGGGGAGACAAAGCTTTCTTT. This sequence encodes CASRPGGDKAFF.

The rearrangement uses TRBV24-1 and TRBJ2-2, with 8 bases aligning to TRBD1. V was clipped by 0 bases and J by 7 bases; unmatched bases: 6. The germline CDR1 and CDR2 sequences are KGHDR and SFDVKD. This CDR3 comprises 16 residues. The CDR3 DNA follows: TGTGCCACCAGTGATTTGTATCCAGGGGGCATCGGGGAGCTGTTTTTT. It translates to CATSDLYPGGIGELFF.

J is TRBJ2-2 and V is TRBV18; 7 nucleotides agree with TRBD1. The CDR3 runs 16 residues. V was pared by 2 bases and J by 13 bases, with 16 bases of the junction left unmatched. Germline loops: CDR1 KGHSH, CDR2 LQKENI. In DNA, the CDR3 is TGTGCCAGCTCACCAGGAGGCGGAGGACAGGCAAGAACGCTGTTTTTT. Translation: CASSPGGGGQARTLFF.

CDR3 residues: CSVEDHGEGSSGNTIYF. The CDR3 DNA reads TGCAGCGTTGAAGATCATGGGGAGGGATCCTCTGGAAACACCATATATTTT. The chain uses TRBV29-1 and TRBJ1-3; no clear D gene. CDR1 and CDR2 from the germline V gene are SQVTM and ANQGSEA. V gave up 0 bases and J gave up 0 bases, with 15 bases separating them. The CDR3 spans 17 residues.

This chain connects TRBV30 to TRBJ1-6, with 7 bases identical to TRBD1. Germline CDR1 reads GTSNPN; CDR2 reads SVGIG (reference sequence). CDR3 length: 14 residues. V lost 7 bases to trimming and J lost 6 bases; unmatched junction nucleotides: 9. In DNA, the CDR3 is TGTGCCTTTGACAGGGCGGTTGGTAATTCACCCCTCCACTTT. Its protein is CAFDRAVGNSPLHF.